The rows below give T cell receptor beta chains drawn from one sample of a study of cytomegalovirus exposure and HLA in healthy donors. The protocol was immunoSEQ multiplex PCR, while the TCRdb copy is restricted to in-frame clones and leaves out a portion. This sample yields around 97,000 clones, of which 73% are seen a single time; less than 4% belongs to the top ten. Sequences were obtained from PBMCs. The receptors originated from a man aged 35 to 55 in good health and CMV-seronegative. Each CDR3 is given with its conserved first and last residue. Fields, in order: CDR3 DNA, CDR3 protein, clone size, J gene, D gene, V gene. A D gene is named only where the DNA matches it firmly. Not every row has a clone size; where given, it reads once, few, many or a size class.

TGTGCCAGCAGCCCGAGCGGCCAAGAGACCCAGTACTTC CASSPSGQETQYF . TRBJ2-5 . TRBV5-4
TGTGCCAGCAGTTACTCGGGGACAGGGAGGTACGAGCAGTACTTC CASSYSGTGRYEQYF . TRBJ2-7 TRBD1 TRBV6-5
TGTGCCAGCAGCGGACCTCCGAGCGGGGGGGCTGGTGAGACCCAGTACTTC CASSGPPSGGAGETQYF few TRBJ2-5 TRBD2 TRBV9
TGTGCCAGCAGCCAAGATAACAGGGCCGGAGATACGCAGTATTTT CASSQDNRAGDTQYF once TRBJ2-3 . TRBV4-2
TGTGCCAGCAGCTCTATAGCAGGGGTGCACTACACCTTC CASSSIAGVHYTF . TRBJ1-2 . TRBV7-2
TGTGCCAGCAGTGGAATAGCGGGGGGTGGTGAGACCCAGTACTTC CASSGIAGGGETQYF once TRBJ2-5 TRBD2 TRBV28
TGCGCCAGCAGCACAACAGGGGGAAGCAATCAGCCCCAGCATTTT CASSTTGGSNQPQHF . TRBJ1-5 TRBD1 TRBV5-1
TGCAGCGTTGTACTACAAGGCGAGACCCAGTACTTC CSVVLQGETQYF . TRBJ2-5 . TRBV29-1
TGCGCCAGCAGCCTCGGACTAGCGCCCACAGATACGCAGTATTTT CASSLGLAPTDTQYF . TRBJ2-3 TRBD2 TRBV5-1
TGTGCCAGTAGTATAGGTCAACTCTTCGAGCAGTACTTC CASSIGQLFEQYF . TRBJ2-7 . TRBV19
TGTGCCAGCAGTCGTAGTCGAGAAAACACCATATATTTT CASSRSRENTIYF . TRBJ1-3 . TRBV6-5
TGTGCCAGCAGTTCCCGGGATCATTCCTCCTACGAGCAGTACTTC CASSSRDHSSYEQYF . TRBJ2-7 . TRBV2
TGCGCCAGCAGCTTGGCCCAGGGCTTGGATGAGCAGTTCTTC CASSLAQGLDEQFF . TRBJ2-1 . TRBV5-1
TGTGCCAGCAGCTTGGCCTGGGGCTATGAGCAGTTCTTC CASSLAWGYEQFF . TRBJ2-1 . TRBV5-8
TGCGCCAGCAGCTTGGGAACTGTCACTGAAGCTTTCTTT CASSLGTVTEAFF . TRBJ1-1 . TRBV5-1
TGTGCCAGCAGCATCGACAGGGGTAATGAAAAACTGTTTTTT CASSIDRGNEKLFF once TRBJ1-4 TRBD1 TRBV5-4
TGTGCCAGCAGTTACTCAGGAGTGAACACTGAAGCTTTCTTT CASSYSGVNTEAFF . TRBJ1-1 . TRBV6-5
TGTGCCAGCAGCTTTTCCAGTGGTTGGGATACGCAGTATTTT CASSFSSGWDTQYF . TRBJ2-3 . TRBV5-6
TGTGCCACCAGCAGACGCCCCATGGGGGGGGTCTACGAGCAGTACTTC CATSRRPMGGVYEQYF . TRBJ2-7 TRBD2 TRBV15
TGTGCCATCAGTGACCCCACTACCCCCGACAGGGGAGTTCGCAATGAGCAGTTCTTC CAISDPTTPDRGVRNEQFF few TRBJ2-1 TRBD1 TRBV10-3
TGTGCCAGCAGCCCTGGGGGGGCAGCCTACGAGCAGTACTTC CASSPGGAAYEQYF . TRBJ2-7 . TRBV7-9
TGTGCCAGTTCCCTAGCGGGGTTCACAGATACGCAGTATTTT CASSLAGFTDTQYF . TRBJ2-3 TRBD2 TRBV2
TGTGCCAGCAGTTCGCACGACAGACTAGATACGCAGTATTTT CASSSHDRLDTQYF . TRBJ2-3 . TRBV28
TGTGCCAGCAGCTCCCGACCGCAAGCGGGGGGGCAAGAGACCCAGTACTTC CASSSRPQAGGQETQYF . TRBJ2-5 . TRBV21-1
TGTGCCAGCAGCTTAGCCTCGGGGGGTGTGAACACTGAAGCTTTCTTT CASSLASGGVNTEAFF . TRBJ1-1 . TRBV13
TGCAGCGTTGACGGGACAGGGCTTGTCTATGGCTACACCTTC CSVDGTGLVYGYTF . TRBJ1-2 TRBD1 TRBV29-1
TGCGCCAGCAGCTTGGCCGGGGGTGGGGAGACCCAGTACTTC CASSLAGGGETQYF . TRBJ2-5 . TRBV5-1
TGTGCCTGGAGTGTACGTGGGCAGGTCCCCCACCTCAGCTATGGCTACACCTTC CAWSVRGQVPHLSYGYTF once TRBJ1-2 . TRBV30
TGCGCCAGCAGCCAAGATCCTACGGGTAACTATGGCTACACCTTC CASSQDPTGNYGYTF . TRBJ1-2 . TRBV4-1
TGTGCCTGGTTCCCTCGGGTCGCAAGGACCTACGAGCAGTACTTC CAWFPRVARTYEQYF . TRBJ2-7 . TRBV30
TGTGCCAGCAGCTTCTACAGGGGGCCGGGGCAGCCCCAGCATTTT CASSFYRGPGQPQHF few TRBJ1-5 TRBD1 TRBV5-8
TGTGCCAGTACCATCGGGACAGGGTCTGGCTACACCTTC CASTIGTGSGYTF . TRBJ1-2 TRBD1 TRBV19
TGTGCCAGCAGCTTAGTTGGGACAGGGGCTAGCTCTGGAAACACCATATATTTT CASSLVGTGASSGNTIYF . TRBJ1-3 TRBD1 TRBV7-6
TGTGCCAGCAGCTTCGGGCGGGGGGCCCTCGAGCAGTACTTC CASSFGRGALEQYF few TRBJ2-7 TRBD2 TRBV5-4
TGTGCCAGCTCACCACTGGAGGGCCAGGAGACCCAGTACTTC CASSPLEGQETQYF . TRBJ2-5 . TRBV18
TGTGCCATCAGTACCGGGACTAGCGGGCGCAGCTCCTACGAGCAGTACTTC CAISTGTSGRSSYEQYF . TRBJ2-7 TRBD2 TRBV10-3
TGTGCCAGCAGGCCCTTTCACCCAGGAGGAGCCCAGCATTTT CASRPFHPGGAQHF . TRBJ1-5 . TRBV7-2
TGTGCCAGCAGTTACCCTAGACAGGGGGTAGGCGATGAGCAGTTCTTC CASSYPRQGVGDEQFF . TRBJ2-1 TRBD1 TRBV6-6
TGTGCCTGGAGTGTACCATGGGGCTTTCCCCCTACGCAGTATTTT CAWSVPWGFPPTQYF . TRBJ2-3 . TRBV30
TGTGCCAGCAGCTTTATTATAGGGGTTCTCCACGAGCAGTACTTC CASSFIIGVLHEQYF . TRBJ2-7 . TRBV5-6
TGTGCCAGCAGTGAAGCTGGGAGGTACGAGCAGTACTTC CASSEAGRYEQYF once TRBJ2-7 . TRBV6-1
TGTGCCAGCAGGGATTGGACAGGGAAAGAGACCCAGTACTTC CASRDWTGKETQYF . TRBJ2-5 TRBD1 TRBV6-5
TGTGCCAGCAGCTTAACTCAGGGTGGGGACGAGCAGTACTTC CASSLTQGGDEQYF . TRBJ2-7 . TRBV7-9
TGCGCCAGCAGCCAGGCCGTTACAGGGGAGGTGTTCTTC CASSQAVTGEVFF . TRBJ2-1 . TRBV4-1